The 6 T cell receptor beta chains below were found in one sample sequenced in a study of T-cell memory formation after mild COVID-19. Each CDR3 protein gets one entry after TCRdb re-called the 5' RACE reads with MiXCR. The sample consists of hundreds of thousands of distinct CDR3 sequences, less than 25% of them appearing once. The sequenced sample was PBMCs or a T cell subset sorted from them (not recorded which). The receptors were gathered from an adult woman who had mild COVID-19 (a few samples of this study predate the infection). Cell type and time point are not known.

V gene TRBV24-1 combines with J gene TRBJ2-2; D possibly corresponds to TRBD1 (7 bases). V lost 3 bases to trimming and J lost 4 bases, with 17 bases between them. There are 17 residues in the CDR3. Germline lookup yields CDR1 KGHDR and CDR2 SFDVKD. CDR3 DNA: TGTGCCACCAGTGATCGACGCGGGACAGTTGGCACCGGGGAGCTGTTTTTT. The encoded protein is CATSDRRGTVGTGELFF.

The CDR3 loop is CATSGNNEQFF. The CDR3 DNA sequence: TGTGCCACCAGCGGAAACAATGAGCAGTTCTTC. This chain joins TRBV24-1 and TRBJ2-1; D remains unclear. This CDR3 spans 11 amino acids. The V end was cut by 7 bases, the J end by 5 bases, with 5 bases between. Germline CDR1 is KGHDR and CDR2 is SFDVKD.

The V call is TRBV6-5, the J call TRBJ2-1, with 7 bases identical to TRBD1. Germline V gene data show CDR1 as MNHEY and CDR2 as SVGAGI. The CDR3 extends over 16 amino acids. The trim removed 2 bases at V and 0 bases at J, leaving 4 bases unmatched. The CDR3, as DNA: TGTGCCAGCAGTTACCTCCGGGACAGCTCCTACAATGAGCAGTTCTTC. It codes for CASSYLRDSSYNEQFF.

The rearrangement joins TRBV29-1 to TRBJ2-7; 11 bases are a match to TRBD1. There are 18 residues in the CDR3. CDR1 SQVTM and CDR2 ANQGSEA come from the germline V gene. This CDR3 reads CRSFYGQGAPRWFYEQYF. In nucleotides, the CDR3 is TGCAGGTCCTTTTATGGACAGGGGGCGCCCCGGTGGTTCTACGAGCAGTACTTC.

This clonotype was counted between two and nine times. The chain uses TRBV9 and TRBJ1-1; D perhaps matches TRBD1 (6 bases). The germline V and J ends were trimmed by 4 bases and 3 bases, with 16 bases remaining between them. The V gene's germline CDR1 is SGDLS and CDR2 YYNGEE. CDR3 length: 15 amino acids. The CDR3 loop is CASSRGSVRDTEAFF. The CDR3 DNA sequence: TGTGCCAGCAGCAGGGGGTCAGTTAGGGACACTGAAGCTTTCTTT.

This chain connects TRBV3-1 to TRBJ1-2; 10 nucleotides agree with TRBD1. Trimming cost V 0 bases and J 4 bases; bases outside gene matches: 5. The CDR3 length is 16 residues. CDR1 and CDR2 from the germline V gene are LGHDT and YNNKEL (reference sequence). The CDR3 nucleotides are TGTGCCAGCAGCCAAGAGGTCTGGACAGGGGGCTATGGCTACACCTTC. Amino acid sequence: CASSQEVWTGGYGYTF.